This T cell receptor beta chain appears in the sequencing data of a study of T cell responses to AZD1222 COVID-19 vaccine. J was trimmed by 4 bases and V by 5 bases; bases with no gene match: 7. From germline, CDR1 is SGHAT and CDR2 FQDESV (reference sequence). This CDR3 is 16 amino acids long. Notes on the study in general: Nearly half of spike-specific TCRs reportedly target variant regions that are unmutated in the B.1.351 and B.1.1.7 variants. Repertoires were obtained solely post-peak T cell response. Donors skewed white British and female; clonal diversity was possibly underestimated.

The protocol was immunoSEQ multiplex PCR, while the TCRdb copy is restricted to in-frame clones and leaves out a portion. The repertoire has 200,000 or so clones, 93% of them found once; the top ten carry about 1%. There are a few counts of this clone. Its antigen is undetermined. The origin of this receptor is an adult in good health. The sequenced sample was peripheral blood, obtained on day 0 of MenACWY control vaccination. The chain couples TRBV11-1 to TRBJ2-2, with 10 positions matching TRBD1. The CDR3 DNA reads as TGTGCCAGCAGCCATAGACAGGGGGCGCGCACCGGGGAGCTGTTTTTT. This sequence encodes CASSHRQGARTGELFF.